The 11 T cell receptor beta chains given below trace back to one sample, sequenced in a study of blood T cell repertoires in COVID-19. Profiling relied on immunoSEQ multiplex PCR, and the TCRdb table lists in-frame clones only, not all of them. The repertoire has hundreds of thousands of clones, 87% of them found once; the top ten carry approximately 6.2%. The sequencing input was peripheral blood. These receptors were obtained from a man between 60 and 70 years old who had recovered from COVID-19.

The chain recombines TRBV19 with TRBJ1-2, with D uncertain. Trimming took off 4 bases at V and 2 bases at J, with 29 bases between the two ends. Per the germline V gene, CDR1 is LNHDA and CDR2 is SQIVND (reference sequence). The CDR3 loop spans 20 amino acids. The CDR3: CASSTRGGESISRLNYGYTF. The DNA for the CDR3 is TGTGCCAGTAGTACCCGTGGAGGAGAATCCATATCTCGACTCAACTATGGCTACACCTTC.

The V and J genes are TRBV6-5 and TRBJ1-1; TRBD1 is a possible D gene (6 bases). This CDR3 contains 14 residues. The V gene's germline CDR1 is MNHEY and CDR2 SVGAGI. V dropped 6 bases and J dropped 0 bases, with 11 bases sitting between them. Here the CDR3 reads CASRDQGLNTEAFF. DNA of the CDR3: TGTGCCAGCAGGGACCAGGGGCTGAACACTGAAGCTTTCTTT.

In this sample, this clone turned up a few times. The genes are TRBV11-2 and TRBJ1-1; 8 bases match TRBD1. With V trimmed by 3 bases and J by 4 bases, 13 bases remained unmatched. The germline gives CDR1 SGHAT, CDR2 FQNNGV. The CDR3 has 17 amino acids. The CDR3 coding sequence is TGTGCCAGCAGCTTCTCGACAGGGGTGGGAGCCCTCACTGAAGCTTTCTTT. Protein sequence: CASSFSTGVGALTEAFF.

This rearrangement joins TRBV5-8 to TRBJ2-2; TRBD1 matches at 8 bases. With V trimmed by 2 bases and J by 4 bases, 7 bases remained unmatched. Germline V gene data show CDR1 as SGHTS and CDR2 as YDEGEE. The CDR3 sequence is 16 residues long. The CDR3 here is CASSFQQGEVTGELFF. DNA of the CDR3: TGTGCCAGCAGCTTCCAACAGGGGGAGGTCACCGGGGAGCTGTTTTTT.

The chain couples TRBV11-2 to TRBJ2-1, with 7 bases fitting TRBD2. The V segment lost 3 bases and the J segment 6 bases; nucleotides outside the gene matches: 11. Germline V lookup: CDR1 SGHAT, CDR2 FQNNGV. This CDR3 spans 16 amino acids. The CDR3 protein is CASSFITRLAGNEQFF. The CDR3 DNA reads as TGTGCCAGCAGCTTTATTACGCGATTAGCGGGCAATGAGCAGTTCTTC.

This clone was observed a handful of times. This chain uses TRBV5-8 with TRBJ1-5; D is undetermined. The germline V gene encodes CDR1 SGHTS and CDR2 YDEGEE. The length of the CDR3 is 13 residues. V lost 8 bases to trimming and J lost 0 bases, with 9 bases between them. CDR3: CASQAYSNQPQHF. For the CDR3, the DNA is TGTGCCAGTCAAGCGTATAGCAATCAGCCCCAGCATTTT.

The chain joins TRBV19 to TRBJ1-2; 8 positions agree with TRBD1. The CDR3 has 14 amino acids. Germline V gene lookup returns CDR1 LNHDA and CDR2 SQIVND (reference sequence). V lost 3 bases, J lost 3 bases, and 3 bases stayed unmatched. In DNA, the CDR3 is TGTGCCAGTAGTATGGGGACAGGATACTATGGCTACACCTTC. Amino acid sequence: CASSMGTGYYGYTF.

This chain joins TRBV19 and TRBJ1-1, with a weak D call TRBD1 (6 bases). Germline V gene sequence: CDR1 LNHDA, CDR2 SQIVND (reference sequence). Trimming removed 0 bases at V and 5 bases at J, with 16 bases between. The CDR3 runs to 16 residues. DNA of the CDR3: TGTGCCAGTAGTATAGATCCAAATGGGGGCCGAACTGAAGCTTTCTTT. This gives the protein CASSIDPNGGRTEAFF. The full variable domain, in which reference TRBV19 and TRBJ1-1 provide the parts outside the CDR3, is DGGITQSPKYLFRKEGQNVTLSCEQNLNHDAMYWYRQDPGQGLRLIYYSQIVNDFQKGDIAEGYSVSREKKESFPLTVTSAQKNPTAFYLCASSIDPNGGRTEAFFGQGTRLTVV.

This chain links TRBV20-1 with TRBJ1-2, with unresolved D. The CDR3 is 10 amino acids. Germline assignment: CDR1 DFQATT and CDR2 SNEGSKA (reference sequence). V was clipped by 5 bases and J by 3 bases, with 4 bases between them. CDR3 sequence: CSAADYGYTF. The CDR3 coding sequence is TGCAGTGCTGCAGACTATGGCTACACCTTC.

This rearrangement joins TRBV27 to TRBJ2-3; 7 bases are shared with TRBD1. This CDR3 region has 13 residues. Germline-derived CDR1 and CDR2 are MNHEY and SMNVEV (reference sequence). V was clipped by 5 bases and J by 7 bases; unmatched bases: 6. As DNA, the CDR3 is TGTGCCAGCAGTCCTACAGGGGTAAATACGCAGTATTTT. Residues: CASSPTGVNTQYF.

This sequence joins TRBV7-2 and TRBJ1-2; maybe TRBD1 (6 bases). Per the germline V gene, CDR1 is SGHTA and CDR2 is FQGNSA. With 3 bases removed from V and 4 bases from J, the gap between germline ends came to 15 bases. CDR3 size: 15 residues. The CDR3 region has the DNA TGTGCCAGCAGCTTGGGGGGGGACACTCTCTATGGCTACACCTTC. Amino acid sequence: CASSLGGDTLYGYTF.